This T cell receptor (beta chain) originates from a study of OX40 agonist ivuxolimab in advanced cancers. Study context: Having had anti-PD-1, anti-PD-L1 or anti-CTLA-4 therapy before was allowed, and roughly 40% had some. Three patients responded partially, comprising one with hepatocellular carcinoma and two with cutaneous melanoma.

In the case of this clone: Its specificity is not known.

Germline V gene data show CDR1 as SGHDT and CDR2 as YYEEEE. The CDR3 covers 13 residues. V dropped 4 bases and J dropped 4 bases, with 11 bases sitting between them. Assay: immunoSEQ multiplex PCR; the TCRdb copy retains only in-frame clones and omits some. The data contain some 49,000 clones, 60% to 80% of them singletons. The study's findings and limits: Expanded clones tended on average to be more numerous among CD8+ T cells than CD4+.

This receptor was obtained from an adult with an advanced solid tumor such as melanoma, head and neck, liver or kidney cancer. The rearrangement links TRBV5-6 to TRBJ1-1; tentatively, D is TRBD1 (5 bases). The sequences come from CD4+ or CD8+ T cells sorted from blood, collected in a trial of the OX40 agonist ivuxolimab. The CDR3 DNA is TGTGCCAGCAGCCCCGGGGGGGGCACTGAAGCTTTCTTT. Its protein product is CASSPGGGTEAFF.